Listed below are T cell receptor beta chains from one sample, sequenced in a study of T-cell memory formation after mild COVID-19. TCRdb independently ran MiXCR on the 5' RACE reads; one entry per CDR3 protein. The data show 550,000 to 700,000 distinct CDR3 sequences, roughly 17% seen once. Sequencing was performed on PBMCs or a T cell subset sorted from them (not recorded which). Receptors originate from an adult woman who had mild COVID-19 (a few samples of this study predate the infection). Cell type and time point are not known. Each CDR3 is given with its conserved first and last residue. The D gene is left open where the match is weak. Clone size is not always given. Where it is, it says once, few, many or a class for expanded clones.

j_call: TRBJ1-2; clone_size: .; v_call: TRBV5-1; d_call: .; cdr3_nt: TGCGCCAGCAGCTTGGATCCTGGTGGCTACACCTTC; cdr3_aa: CASSLDPGGYTF
j_call: TRBJ1-1; clone_size: few; v_call: TRBV12-3/TRBV12-4; d_call: .; cdr3_nt: TGTGCCAGCAGCCTAGATGGGGACACTGAAGCTTTCTTT; cdr3_aa: CASSLDGDTEAFF
j_call: TRBJ2-6; clone_size: .; v_call: TRBV5-1; d_call: .; cdr3_nt: TGCGCCAGCAGCTTTAATACAGACTCTGGGGCCAACGTCCTGACTTTC; cdr3_aa: CASSFNTDSGANVLTF
j_call: TRBJ2-2; clone_size: few; v_call: TRBV4-2; d_call: .; cdr3_nt: TGTGCCAGCAGCCAAGGACCCCAGGAGGACACCGGGGAGCTGTTTTTT; cdr3_aa: CASSQGPQEDTGELFF
j_call: TRBJ2-3; clone_size: few; v_call: TRBV5-1; d_call: TRBD2; cdr3_nt: TGCGCCAGCAGCTTGCGGCGGGAGGCAGATACGCAGTATTTT; cdr3_aa: CASSLRREADTQYF
j_call: TRBJ2-6; clone_size: few; v_call: TRBV9; d_call: .; cdr3_nt: TGTGCCAGCAGCCCCCAGGGTGGTGTTTCTGGGGCCAACGTCCTGACTTTC; cdr3_aa: CASSPQGGVSGANVLTF
j_call: TRBJ2-1; clone_size: .; v_call: TRBV20-1; d_call: TRBD2; cdr3_nt: TGCAGTGCTAGAGGGACTAGCGGGGGGCCGGAGCAGTTCTTC; cdr3_aa: CSARGTSGGPEQFF
j_call: TRBJ2-7; clone_size: .; v_call: TRBV21-1; d_call: .; cdr3_nt: TGTGCCAGCAGCAAAGCACCGGGACAGTACGACGAGCAGTACTTC; cdr3_aa: CASSKAPGQYDEQYF
j_call: TRBJ2-5; clone_size: .; v_call: TRBV12-3/TRBV12-4; d_call: TRBD2; cdr3_nt: TGTGCCAGCAGCCTAGCGGGGGGGCTCAGGGAGACCCAGTACTTC; cdr3_aa: CASSLAGGLRETQYF
j_call: TRBJ2-7; clone_size: .; v_call: TRBV20-1; d_call: .; cdr3_nt: TGCAGTGCTAGAGGGGGGGGCGAGTCCTACGAGCAGTACTTC; cdr3_aa: CSARGGGESYEQYF